This is a list of T cell receptor beta chains from one sample in a study of control samples from healthy donors and cancer patients. The protocol was immunoSEQ multiplex PCR, while the TCRdb copy is restricted to in-frame clones and leaves out a portion. The profile shows around 57,000 clones, around 93% of them singletons. Sequencing was performed on PBMCs. All receptors come from a man aged 30 to 39 with colorectal cancer. Both conserved end residues are part of each CDR3. The D gene is left open where the match is weak. Clone size appears in some rows only: once, few, many, or a class for an expanded clone.

>TRBV13|.|TRBJ2-2|.
TGTGCCAGCAGCCAGTCTAGCGCCGGGGAGCTGTTTTTT
CASSQSSAGELFF
>TRBV6-1|.|TRBJ2-5|TRBD1
TGTGCCAGCAGTGAAGCGAACAGGGGGCGGAGAGAGACCCAGTACTTC
CASSEANRGRRETQYF
>TRBV4-3|few|TRBJ2-5|.
TGCGCCAGCAGCCAAGGGTGGGCGGAAATCCAAGAGACCCAGTACTTC
CASSQGWAEIQETQYF
>TRBV12-3/TRBV12-4|.|TRBJ2-6|.
TGTGCCAGCAAGGTCTCTGGGGCCAACGTCCTGACTTTC
CASKVSGANVLTF
>TRBV24-1|.|TRBJ2-5|.
TGTGCCACCAGTGAACCCGGGCAGGGGGGGAAGACCCAGTACTTC
CATSEPGQGGKTQYF
>TRBV6-5|.|TRBJ2-4|.
TGTGCCAGCACCGACACAGATAAGTTTCAGTACTTC
CASTDTDKFQYF
>TRBV5-4|.|TRBJ2-1|.
TGTGCCAGCAGCTTGGGCGGACCGGGGTATGAGCAGTTCTTC
CASSLGGPGYEQFF
>TRBV4-2|.|TRBJ1-2|TRBD1
TGTGCCAGCAGCCAAAGAACAGGGGGCGACTATGGCTACACCTTC
CASSQRTGGDYGYTF
>TRBV6-2/TRBV6-3|once|TRBJ2-1|.
TGTGCCAGCAGTTATACAGGCGCCTACAATGAGCAGTTCTTC
CASSYTGAYNEQFF
>TRBV18|few|TRBJ2-3|TRBD1
TGTGCCAGCTCACCAGGGACAGGGGACGGCACAGATACGCAGTATTTT
CASSPGTGDGTDTQYF
>TRBV6-5|.|TRBJ1-1|.
TGTGCCAGCATCGGGCGTTTCCCGAACACTGAAGCTTTCTTT
CASIGRFPNTEAFF
>TRBV29-1|.|TRBJ1-2|.
TGCAGCGTAGTACAGGGCGGGGACTATGGCTACACCTTC
CSVVQGGDYGYTF
>TRBV7-9|.|TRBJ2-4|TRBD1
TGTGCCAGCAGCTCCCTTTGGACAGGGGAAGCCAAAAACATTCAGTACTTC
CASSSLWTGEAKNIQYF
>TRBV30|.|TRBJ1-2|.
TGTGCCTGGACCAAGGGGCAGCGCTATGGCTACACCTTC
CAWTKGQRYGYTF
>TRBV3-1/TRBV3-2|.|TRBJ2-1|.
TGTGCCAGCAGCTCCTACAATGAGCAGTTCTTC
CASSSYNEQFF
>TRBV23-1|.|TRBJ1-1|TRBD1
TGCGCCAGCAGTCCCTACAGGGGGGAAGCTTTCTTT
CASSPYRGEAFF
>TRBV7-9|.|TRBJ1-2|.
TGTGCCAGCAGCTTAGAGGTCGGAACGGGCTATGGCTACACCTTC
CASSLEVGTGYGYTF
>TRBV6-2/TRBV6-3|.|TRBJ2-7|.
TGTGCCAGCAGTTTATGGGGCAGTCCTTACGAGCAGTACTTC
CASSLWGSPYEQYF
>TRBV6-5|.|TRBJ2-7|.
TGTGCCAGCAGTAAGGGAGGAAGGTACGAGCAGTACTTC
CASSKGGRYEQYF
>TRBV6-2/TRBV6-3|.|TRBJ2-7|.
TGTGCCAGCAGCGCAAGGGGTGAGCAGTACTTC
CASSARGEQYF
>TRBV12-5|.|TRBJ1-5|.
TGTGCTAGTGGCTCCGCCGGGAGCGGCAATCAGCCCCAGCATTTT
CASGSAGSGNQPQHF
>TRBV24-1|.|TRBJ2-3|.
TGTGCCACCAGTTTCGGAGATACGCAGTATTTT
CATSFGDTQYF
>TRBV21-1|.|TRBJ2-7|.
TGTGCCAGCAGCAGAGAGACAGGGGGTAACCACGAGCAGTACTTC
CASSRETGGNHEQYF
>TRBV4-3|.|TRBJ2-7|.
TGCGCCAGCAGCCAAGATGTATCGGGGTTTTCCTACGAGCAGTACTTC
CASSQDVSGFSYEQYF
>TRBV10-3|.|TRBJ1-6|.
TGTGCCATCAGCGGGAACCCAGGGGAGGAAAATTCACCCCTCCACTTT
CAISGNPGEENSPLHF
>TRBV6-2/TRBV6-3|.|TRBJ2-7|.
TGTGCCAGCAGCTCCGGACAGAGAACCTACGAGCAGTACTTC
CASSSGQRTYEQYF
>TRBV9|once|TRBJ2-3|.
TGTGCCAGCAGCTCCCGGACAGAGCGGTATACGCAGTATTTT
CASSSRTERYTQYF
>TRBV10-2|once|TRBJ2-5|.
TGCGCCAGCGGGCGGGGTTTTGGGGGGGACAATCTCCAAGAGACCCAGTACTTC
CASGRGFGGDNLQETQYF
>TRBV6-2/TRBV6-3|.|TRBJ2-5|TRBD2
TGTGCCAGCAGCCCCGGGACTAGCGGGATGCAAGAGACCCAGTACTTC
CASSPGTSGMQETQYF
>TRBV9|.|TRBJ1-6|.
TGTGCCAGCAGCGTAAGTGATGGGCCAGGGGTTTATTCACCCCTCCACTTT
CASSVSDGPGVYSPLHF
>TRBV30|.|TRBJ2-1|TRBD1
TGTGCCTGGACGAGTGGAACAGGGGCCTACAATGAGCAGTTCTTC
CAWTSGTGAYNEQFF
>TRBV11-2|.|TRBJ2-7|.
TGTGCCAGCAGCTTCGGAATAGGGGGCAGGGAGGTCGAGCAGTACTTC
CASSFGIGGREVEQYF
>TRBV6-2/TRBV6-3|.|TRBJ2-7|.
TGTGCCAGCAGTTACTCTACACACAGCTACGAGCAGTACTTC
CASSYSTHSYEQYF
>TRBV4-3|.|TRBJ2-2|.
TGCGCCAGCAGCCAAGGCCTGGGGACACAGAACACCGGGGAGCTGTTTTTT
CASSQGLGTQNTGELFF
>TRBV7-9|.|TRBJ1-4|.
TGTGCCAGCAGCCCCCCAACCGGACAGCTTAATGAAAAACTGTTTTTT
CASSPPTGQLNEKLFF
>TRBV4-2|.|TRBJ1-6|TRBD1
TGTGCCAGCAGCCATGTCACGGGACAGGGGAGTTATAATTCACCCCTCCACTTT
CASSHVTGQGSYNSPLHF
>TRBV19|.|TRBJ2-3|.
TGTGCCAGTACAAAGGGGTGGGGAGGAGGGACAGATACGCAGTATTTT
CASTKGWGGGTDTQYF
>TRBV7-2|.|TRBJ2-3|TRBD2
TGTGCCAGCAGCTTACAACTAGCGGGGGGAGTAGATACGCAGTATTTT
CASSLQLAGGVDTQYF
>TRBV7-9|.|TRBJ2-7|.
TGTGCCAGCAGCCTTATAATTGTGACAGAATACGAGCAGTACTTC
CASSLIIVTEYEQYF
>TRBV12-3/TRBV12-4|.|TRBJ2-3|.
TGTGCCAGCACCCTATCCCATACAGATACGCAGTATTTT
CASTLSHTDTQYF
>TRBV28|.|TRBJ2-6|.
TGTGCCAGCAGTTCCCCCGGGTCTGGGGCCAACGTCCTGACTTTC
CASSSPGSGANVLTF
>TRBV3-1/TRBV3-2|.|TRBJ2-3|TRBD2
TGTGCCAGCAGCCAAGAGAGACTAGCGGGGGCTAGCACAGATACGCAGTATTTT
CASSQERLAGASTDTQYF
>TRBV19|.|TRBJ2-1|TRBD2
TGTGCCAGTAGCCGATCCGGGACTAGCGGGAGATCCTACAATGAGCAGTTCTTC
CASSRSGTSGRSYNEQFF
>TRBV12-5|few|TRBJ2-3|.
TGTGCTAGTGGTTCCACATTCCGGGGTAGGGAGGATACGCAGTATTTT
CASGSTFRGREDTQYF
>TRBV20-1|.|TRBJ2-5|.
TGCAGTGCCCTACCGGGGGAGACCCAGTACTTC
CSALPGETQYF
>TRBV18|.|TRBJ1-6|.
TGTGCCAGCTCACCCTACAATCGAACAAGGGGTAAAAGCTCCTATAATTCACCCCTCCACTTT
CASSPYNRTRGKSSYNSPLHF
>TRBV27|.|TRBJ2-7|.
TGTGCCAGCAGTTTTGAGGGACAAAGCTCCTACGAGCAGTACTTC
CASSFEGQSSYEQYF
>TRBV6-2/TRBV6-3|.|TRBJ1-5|.
TGTGCCAGCAGTTACTCGTCGGGGTATAGCAATCAGCCCCAGCATTTT
CASSYSSGYSNQPQHF
>TRBV30|.|TRBJ2-1|TRBD2
TGTGCCTGGAGTGTATTGCGGGGGGCTTTCAGGGAGCAGTTCTTC
CAWSVLRGAFREQFF
>TRBV6-5|.|TRBJ2-2|TRBD2
TGTGCCAGCAATCCAGTTAGCGGGGGGACCGGGGAGCTGTTTTTT
CASNPVSGGTGELFF
>TRBV7-2|.|TRBJ1-2|.
TGTGCCGTCGGGGTAGGCTACACCTTC
CAVGVGYTF
>TRBV13|.|TRBJ2-3|.
TGTGCCAGCAGCGGGGGCCGCACAAGTACGCAGTATTTT
CASSGGRTSTQYF
>TRBV14|.|TRBJ1-2|.
TGTGCCAGCAGCCAAGTTTTTAGTGCGGACGGCTACACCTTC
CASSQVFSADGYTF
>TRBV5-6|.|TRBJ1-2|.
TGTGCCAGCAGCCGAGAAGCTAACTATGGCTACACCTTC
CASSREANYGYTF
>TRBV9|.|TRBJ2-1|.
TGTGCCAGCAGCGTAGTGAACGGCGAGCAGTTCTTC
CASSVVNGEQFF